The 16 T cell receptor beta chains below were found in one sample sequenced in a study of blood T cell repertoires in COVID-19 (TCRdb year 2020). The library relied on the immunoSEQ multiplex PCR assay. Sourced from immuneACCESS, this table was stored by TCRdb with only in-frame sequences that have V and J called. A share of the clones is absent; for the studies checked, an unresolved V gene accounts for under half, and the remainder has no known explanation. In this sample the table shows tens of thousands of clones, about four fifths of which occur a single time. The ten biggest clones cover roughly 30% of the sample. The sequenced material came from peripheral blood. These receptors all come from a man in his 70s with acute or convalescent COVID-19.

The chain combines TRBV4-1 with TRBJ2-7, with TRBD1 matching over 10 bases. CDR1 and CDR2 from the germline V gene are MGHRA and YSYEKL. The CDR3 runs 17 residues. V dropped 4 bases and J dropped 7; count of bases not matched to a gene: 16. The CDR3 region is CASSLIWQGQGLQEQYF. In DNA form, the CDR3 reads TGCGCCAGCAGCCTGATCTGGCAGGGACAGGGGCTTCAGGAGCAGTACTTC.

V is TRBV5-4 and J is TRBJ2-3; TRBD1 matches at 8 bases. The CDR3 has 14 residues. Germline assignment: CDR1 SGHNT and CDR2 YYREEE (reference sequence). The J segment lost 0 bases and the V segment lost 5 bases, leaving 2 bases of the junction unmatched. The CDR3 loop is CASSRDRSTDTQYF. The CDR3 nucleotides read TGTGCCAGCAGTCGGGACAGGAGCACAGATACGCAGTATTTT.

The rearrangement joins TRBV24-1 to TRBJ2-5; D perhaps matches TRBD2 (5 bases). The CDR3 extends over 14 amino acids. V was trimmed by 1 base and J by 2 bases, leaving 7 bases between them. Germline V gives CDR1 KGHDR, CDR2 SFDVKD. The CDR3 coding sequence is TGTGCCACCAGTGATTTTTCGGGACAAGAGACCCAGTACTTC. It specifies CATSDFSGQETQYF.

V gene TRBV5-4 combines with J gene TRBJ2-7; TRBD2 matches at 8 bases. The germline V gene encodes CDR1 SGHNT and CDR2 YYREEE (reference sequence). The CDR3 contains 17 residues. V was pared by 4 bases and J by 7 bases, with 19 bases of the junction left unmatched. CDR3 protein: CASSEKGPGLVRGEQYF. CDR3 DNA: TGTGCCAGCAGCGAAAAGGGCCCGGGACTAGTTAGAGGAGAGCAGTACTTC.

The J gene is TRBJ1-1, the V gene TRBV18; TRBD1 is a possible D gene (5 bases). Germline-derived CDR1 and CDR2 are KGHSH and LQKENI. The CDR3 consists of 16 residues. V gave up 0 bases and J gave up 1 base, with 12 bases separating them. In nucleotides, the CDR3 is TGTGCCAGCTCACCACCTTATGGGGCGTGGAACACTGAAGCTTTCTTT. Translation gives CASSPPYGAWNTEAFF.

V and J are TRBV28 and TRBJ1-1; D uncertain. CDR1 MDHEN and CDR2 SYDVKM come from the germline V gene. V was shortened by 6 bases and J by 8 bases, with 13 bases between the two germline ends. This CDR3 spans 12 amino acids. The CDR3 spells CASSLLLREAFF. CDR3 sequence (DNA): TGTGCCAGCAGCCTACTCTTGAGGGAAGCTTTCTTT.

The chain couples TRBV19 to TRBJ2-7, with 7 bases that match TRBD1. V shed 1 base and J 2 bases; nucleotides not matched to a gene: 2. Germline V CDR1 and CDR2: LNHDA, SQIVND (reference sequence). The CDR3 runs to 14 residues. The chain's CDR3 is CASSIGTGAYEQYF. The CDR3 nucleotides read TGTGCCAGTAGTATAGGAACAGGGGCCTACGAGCAGTACTTC.

This clone came up once. This sequence joins TRBV18 and TRBJ1-2, with 7 bases identical to TRBD1. Trimming removed 6 bases from V and 1 base from J; junction bases left unmatched: 5. Germline CDR1 and CDR2: KGHSH and LQKENI. The CDR3 sequence is 14 residues long. The CDR3 sequence: CASSRDRNNYGYTF. The CDR3, as DNA: TGTGCCAGCTCGCGGGACAGAAATAACTATGGCTACACCTTC.

A single count supports this clone. The rearrangement links TRBV5-1 to TRBJ2-2, with 9 bases aligning to TRBD2. From germline, CDR1 is SGHRS and CDR2 YFSETQ. The CDR3 runs 15 residues. The V gene end was trimmed by 5 bases and the J gene end by 8 bases; junction bases not matched to a gene: 10. CDR3 protein: CASRRSSGTGGELFF. DNA for the CDR3: TGCGCCAGCAGAAGGTCTAGCGGGACCGGTGGGGAGCTGTTTTTT.

The chain joins TRBV9 to TRBJ1-2, with 8 bases lining up with TRBD1. In germline, CDR1 is SGDLS, CDR2 YYNGEE. CDR3 length equals 15 residues. Trimming removed 0 bases from V and 4 bases from J; junction bases left unmatched: 5. In nucleotides, the CDR3 is TGTGCCAGCAGCGTAGAAGGACAGGGACTCTATGGCTACACCTTC. This gives the protein CASSVEGQGLYGYTF. Combining the CDR3 with reference TRBV9 and TRBJ1-2 gives the whole variable domain DSGVTQTPKHLITATGQRVTLRCSPRSGDLSVYWYQQSLDQGLQFLIQYYNGEERAKGNILERFSAQQFPDLHSELNLSSLELGDSALYFCASSVEGQGLYGYTFGSGTRLTVV.

The chain has TRBV28 and TRBJ2-1, with D unclear. Trimming took 4 bases from V and 3 from J, leaving 4 bases between them. The CDR3 totals 12 residues. The germline V gene has CDR1 MDHEN and CDR2 SYDVKM. CDR3: CASSSFYNEQFF. CDR3 nucleotides: TGTGCCAGCAGTTCCTTCTACAATGAGCAGTTCTTC.

V usage is TRBV5-4 and J usage is TRBJ2-1; 10 bases map to TRBD2. Germline V gene sequence: CDR1 SGHNT, CDR2 YYREEE (reference sequence). V trimming: 4 bases; J trimming: 0 bases; junction bases outside the gene matches: 7. The CDR3 loop spans 17 amino acids. In DNA form, the CDR3 reads TGTGCCAGCAGCCCTGGACTAGCGGCAAGCTCCTACAATGAGCAGTTCTTC. It yields the protein CASSPGLAASSYNEQFF.

This clone has only a few counts. The chain couples TRBV14 to TRBJ1-4, with 8 bases fitting TRBD1. The junction had 1 base not matched to a gene; V was cut back by 1 base and J by 6 bases. The CDR3 sequence is 14 residues long. Germline assignment: CDR1 SGHDN and CDR2 FVKESK. The CDR3 is CASSQVDRDEKLFF. For the CDR3, the DNA is TGTGCCAGCAGCCAAGTGGACAGGGATGAAAAACTGTTTTTT.

This clone has more than one count but fewer than ten. CDR3 loop: CASRVNDSPLHF. In DNA form, the CDR3 reads TGTGCCAGTCGAGTCAACGATTCACCCCTCCACTTT. The chain links TRBV19 to TRBJ1-6; no reliable D call. The CDR3 sequence is 12 residues long. Germline-derived CDR1 and CDR2 are LNHDA and SQIVND (reference sequence). V gave up 8 bases and J gave up 8 bases, with 10 bases separating them.

The chain combines TRBV4-2 with TRBJ2-1; 10 bases are a match to TRBD2. J was trimmed by 5 bases and V by 4 bases; bases with no gene match: 5. The CDR3 totals 15 residues. Per germline, CDR1 LGHNA and CDR2 YNFKEQ. DNA of the CDR3: TGTGCCAGCAGCCGGGGACTAGCGCCCGACAATGAGCAGTTCTTC. It encodes CASSRGLAPDNEQFF.

The rearrangement uses TRBV7-9 and TRBJ2-1; 7 nucleotides match TRBD1. In germline, CDR1 is SEHNR, CDR2 FQNEAQ (reference sequence). This CDR3 is built from 11 residues. The ends lost 3 bases at V and 14 bases at J; junction bases unmatched: 4. The CDR3 DNA is TGTGCCAGCAGCTTGGGACAGAACGAGTTCTTC. Its translation is CASSLGQNEFF.